The present TCR beta chain was sequenced within a study of response to subunit inactivated influenza vaccine listed by TCRdb under 2018. Regarding the study in general: To follow how T cells responded to a trivalent subunit inactivated influenza vaccine, the researchers relied on deep quantitative profiling of the T cell receptor repertoire.

A word on this clonotype: It has no known antigen specificity. The input lacks base qualities; no much larger clone sits a single base away.

Beyond this particular receptor, the publication reports: According to the authors, only a limited number of new T cells may be recruited by each seasonal influenza vaccination.

Library preparation used RT-PCR. Sequencing was carried out with an Illumina HiSeq 2500. TCRdb applied fastp at Q25 and MiXCR to the public reads, then kept only in-frame beta chains. Identical CDR3 protein sequences are pooled into one entry, listed with their most common genes and DNA. Here the sample has around 320,000 distinct CDR3 sequences; 20% to 25% occur a single time. The ten largest clones capture over 9% of the sample. For CDR1 and CDR2, the germline V gene lists KGHSH and LQKENI. Trimming removed 3 bases from V and 1 base from J, leaving 12 bases between the germline ends. Its CDR3 holds 15 amino acids, cysteine through phenylalanine. Just CDR3 DNA is preserved here, 45 bases in frame from base 1.

Sequences were derived from PBMCs from blood, sampled about 20 months after vaccination. The chain couples TRBV18 to TRBJ1-1; confidence is insufficient to name the D gene. This receptor was identified in a man aged 50-75 years who received an inactivated influenza vaccine. Donor details come from another sample of the same person, matched by shared clones. The nucleotide sequence reads as follows: TGTGCCAGCTCACCGGGAGGCCTTGGGAACACTGAAGCTTTCTTT. Its coded protein is CASSPGGLGNTEAFF.